Each of the 16 T cell receptor beta chains below was sequenced from the same sample in a study of cytomegalovirus exposure and HLA in healthy donors. Researchers ran the PCR with 60 Vbeta and 13 Jbeta primers. Assay: immunoSEQ multiplex PCR; the TCRdb copy retains only in-frame clones and omits some. The table lists 140,000 to 150,000 clones, under 90% of them singletons. Sequenced input: PBMCs. All receptors derive from a man aged 40-50 years in good health and CMV-seronegative.

The V and J genes are TRBV5-6 and TRBJ1-5, with D possibly TRBD1 on 5 matching bases. The CDR3 is 17 residues long. Germline V CDR1 and CDR2: SGHDT, YYEEEE. V was trimmed by 3 bases and J by 7 bases, leaving 23 bases between them. The DNA for the CDR3 is TGTGCCAGCAGCTCCTCGAGGGGATCGGGGGACCGGCAGCCCCAGCATTTT. Translated, it gives CASSSSRGSGDRQPQHF.

This clone was observed a handful of times. This sequence joins TRBV6-5 and TRBJ2-5; TRBD1 might be the D (5 bases). With the DNA end fitting TRBJ2-7 better, the J assignment may be wrong. The CDR3 extends over 16 amino acids. Germline loops: CDR1 MNHEY, CDR2 SVGAGI. Here the CDR3 reads CASSYSSVRVAYEQYF. For the CDR3, the DNA is TGTGCCAGCAGTTACTCGAGTGTCAGGGTGGCCTACGAGCAGTACTTC.

The chain employs TRBV27 and TRBJ1-5; no clear D gene. V was trimmed by 2 bases and J by 6 bases, leaving 8 bases between them. The CDR3 runs 13 residues. In germline, CDR1 is MNHEY, CDR2 SMNVEV (reference sequence). The CDR3 here is CASSLVSGQPQHF. DNA for the CDR3: TGTGCCAGCAGTTTAGTAAGCGGTCAGCCCCAGCATTTT.

This clone was observed a single time. The V gene is TRBV6-5, the J gene TRBJ1-5; TRBD1 might be the D (5 bases). With 5 bases removed from V and 2 bases from J, the gap between germline ends came to 7 bases. Germline assignment: CDR1 MNHEY and CDR2 SVGAGI. The CDR3 has 13 amino acids. As DNA, the CDR3 is TGTGCCAGCAGTCAGGGTCGCAATCAGCCCCAGCATTTT. It encodes CASSQGRNQPQHF.

The V gene is TRBV30, the J gene TRBJ2-6, with D perhaps matching TRBD2 (6 bases). Trimming cost V 4 bases and J 0 bases, with 16 bases left between them. CDR3 length: 17 amino acids. The germline V gene has CDR1 GTSNPN and CDR2 SVGIG (reference sequence). The CDR3 protein is CAWKWGGTFSGANVLTF. The CDR3 coding sequence is TGTGCCTGGAAGTGGGGAGGAACCTTCTCTGGGGCCAACGTCCTGACTTTC.

The chain recombines TRBV9 with TRBJ2-2, with a possible D match to TRBD1 (6 bases). CDR3 size: 16 residues. Trimming pared 0 bases from V and 6 bases from J, leaving 15 bases between. CDR1 is SGDLS and CDR2 is YYNGEE in the germline V gene. The CDR3 DNA sequence: TGTGCCAGCAGCGTAGCAACCCAGGGGTGGGCCGGGGAGCTGTTTTTT. Translating gives CASSVATQGWAGELFF.

V and J are TRBV2 and TRBJ1-5; TRBD1 is a possible D gene (6 bases). The V gene's germline CDR1 is SNHLY and CDR2 FYNNEI. The CDR3 runs 14 residues. Trimming took off 6 bases at V and 2 bases at J, with 11 bases between the two ends. CDR3 in DNA: TGTGCCAGCAGCTCGACAGGTGGCAATCAGCCCCAGCATTTT. As protein: CASSSTGGNQPQHF.

The rearrangement uses TRBV10-1 and TRBJ1-5, with 12 bases that match TRBD1. The junction had 8 bases not matched to a gene; V was cut back by 5 bases and J by 0 bases. Germline V gives CDR1 WNHNN, CDR2 SYGVQD (reference sequence). This CDR3 is built from 18 residues. The CDR3 region is CASSSGQGALNSNQPQHF. CDR3 nucleotides: TGCGCCAGCAGTTCGGGACAGGGGGCACTGAATAGCAATCAGCCCCAGCATTTT.

This clone was counted a few times. J is TRBJ1-4 and V is TRBV19; 8 bases are a match to TRBD1. CDR3 size: 15 residues. CDR1 is LNHDA, CDR2 SQIVND, per germline (reference sequence). Trimming at V came to 6 bases and at J to 3 bases, leaving 6 bases not matched to a gene. CDR3 sequence reads: CASRMDRASNEKLFF. CDR3 in DNA: TGTGCCAGTAGGATGGACAGGGCGTCTAATGAAAAACTGTTTTTT.

The table lists this clone with a count of one. V gene TRBV9 combines with J gene TRBJ2-7, with TRBD1 matching 10 bases. The CDR3 has 14 amino acids. Losses at the gene ends were 4 bases for V and 5 bases for J; bases not matched to a gene: 6. The germline CDR1 and CDR2 sequences are SGDLS and YYNGEE. The CDR3: CASSLRDRGNEQYF. The DNA of the CDR3 is TGTGCCAGCAGCCTACGGGACAGGGGTAACGAGCAGTACTTC.

The chain employs TRBV27 and TRBJ1-5; D not resolved. Germline loops: CDR1 MNHEY, CDR2 SMNVEV (reference sequence). Trimming pared 2 bases from V and 2 bases from J, leaving 7 bases between. This CDR3 comprises 14 residues. Here the CDR3 reads CASSLNRGNQPQHF. The CDR3 bases are TGTGCCAGCAGTTTAAATCGAGGCAATCAGCCCCAGCATTTT.

The V call is TRBV13, the J call TRBJ2-3, with D perhaps TRBD1 (5 bases). Trimming took off 5 bases at V and 2 bases at J, with 17 bases between the two ends. The CDR3 consists of 16 residues. Germline V gene sequence: CDR1 PRHDT, CDR2 FYEKMQ (reference sequence). The CDR3 loop is CASSQLRARSTDTQYF. CDR3 nucleotides: TGTGCCAGCAGCCAACTCAGGGCTCGGTCCACAGATACGCAGTATTTT.

This rearrangement joins TRBV10-2 to TRBJ1-3, with a tentative D call TRBD1 (6 bases). V was pared by 5 bases and J by 0 bases, with 14 bases between. The germline CDR1 and CDR2 sequences are WSHSY and SAAADI. This CDR3 comprises 16 residues. The CDR3 nucleotides read TGCGCCAGCAGTCACTACAGGGATCCCTCTGGAAACACCATATATTTT. It is translated as CASSHYRDPSGNTIYF.

This clone was found once. J is TRBJ2-3 and V is TRBV5-1, with 9 bases matching TRBD2. With 4 bases clipped from V and 2 bases from J, the junction kept 14 bases outside the gene matches. Germline V gene sequence: CDR1 SGHRS, CDR2 YFSETQ. CDR3 length: 18 amino acids. The CDR3 sequence: CASSRYWRGGRNTDTQYF. In DNA form, the CDR3 reads TGCGCCAGCAGCCGCTACTGGCGGGGGGGCCGGAACACAGATACGCAGTATTTT.

The gene calls are TRBV30 and TRBJ1-2; D gene ambiguous. This CDR3 region has 15 residues. Trimming removed 7 bases from V and 4 bases from J, with 22 bases in between. Germline V CDR1 and CDR2: GTSNPN, SVGIG (reference sequence). Written as DNA, the CDR3 is TGTGCCTCCCGGCATACGGGAACGCCGGTCTATGGCTACACCTTC. Its translation: CASRHTGTPVYGYTF.

The J gene is TRBJ2-5, the V gene TRBV5-8; D may be TRBD1 (6 bases). V lost 4 bases, J lost 2 bases, and 15 bases lay in between. CDR1 is SGHTS, CDR2 YDEGEE, per germline. The CDR3 covers 15 residues. Here the CDR3 DNA reads TGTGCCAGCAGCCAGGGGACAACCTTGCAAGAGACCCAGTACTTC. As protein: CASSQGTTLQETQYF.